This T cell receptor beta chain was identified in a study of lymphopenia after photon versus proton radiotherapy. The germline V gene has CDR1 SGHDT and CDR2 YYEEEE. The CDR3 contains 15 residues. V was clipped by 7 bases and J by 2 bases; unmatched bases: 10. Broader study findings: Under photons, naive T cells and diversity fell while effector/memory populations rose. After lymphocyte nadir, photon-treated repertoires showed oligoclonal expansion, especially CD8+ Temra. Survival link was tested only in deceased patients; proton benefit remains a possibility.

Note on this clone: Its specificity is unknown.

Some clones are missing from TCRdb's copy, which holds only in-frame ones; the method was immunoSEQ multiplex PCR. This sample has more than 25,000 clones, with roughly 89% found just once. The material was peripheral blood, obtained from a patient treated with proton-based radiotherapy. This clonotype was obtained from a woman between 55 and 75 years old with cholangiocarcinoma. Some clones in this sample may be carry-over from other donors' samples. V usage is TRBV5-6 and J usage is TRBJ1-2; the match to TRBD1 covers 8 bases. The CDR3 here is CASSQVGQGNYGYTF. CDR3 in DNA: TGTGCCAGCTCCCAGGTCGGACAGGGAAACTATGGCTACACCTTC.